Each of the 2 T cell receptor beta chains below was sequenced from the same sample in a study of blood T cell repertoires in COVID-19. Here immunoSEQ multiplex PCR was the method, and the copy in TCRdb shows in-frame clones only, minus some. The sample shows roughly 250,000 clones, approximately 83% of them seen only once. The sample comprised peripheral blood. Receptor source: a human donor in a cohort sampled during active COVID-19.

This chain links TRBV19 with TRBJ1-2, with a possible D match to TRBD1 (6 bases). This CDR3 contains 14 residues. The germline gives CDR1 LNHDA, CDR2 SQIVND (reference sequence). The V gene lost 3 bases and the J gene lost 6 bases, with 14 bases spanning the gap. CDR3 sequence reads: CASSMVRQAHGYTF. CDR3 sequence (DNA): TGTGCCAGTAGTATGGTACGACAGGCGCATGGCTACACCTTC.

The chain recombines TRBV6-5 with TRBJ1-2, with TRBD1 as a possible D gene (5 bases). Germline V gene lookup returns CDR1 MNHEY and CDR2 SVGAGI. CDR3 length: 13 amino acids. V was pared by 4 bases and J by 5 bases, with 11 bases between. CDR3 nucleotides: TGTGCCAGCAGTTCCTCCCGGACATATGGCTACACCTTC. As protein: CASSSSRTYGYTF.